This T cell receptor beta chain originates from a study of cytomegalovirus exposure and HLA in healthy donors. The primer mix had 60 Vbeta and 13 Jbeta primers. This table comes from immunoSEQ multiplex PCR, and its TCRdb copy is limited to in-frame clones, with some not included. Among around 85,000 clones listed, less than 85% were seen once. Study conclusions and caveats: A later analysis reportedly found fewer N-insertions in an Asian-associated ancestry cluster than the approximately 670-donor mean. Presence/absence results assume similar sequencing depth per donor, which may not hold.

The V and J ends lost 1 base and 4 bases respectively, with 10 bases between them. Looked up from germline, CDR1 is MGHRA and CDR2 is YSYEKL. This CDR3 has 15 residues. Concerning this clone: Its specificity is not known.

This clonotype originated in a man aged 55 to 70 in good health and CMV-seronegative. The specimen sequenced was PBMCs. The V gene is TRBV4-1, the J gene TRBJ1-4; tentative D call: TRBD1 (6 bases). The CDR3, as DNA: TGCGCCAGCAGCCAAGGGGCACAGGGTAATGAAAAACTGTTTTTT. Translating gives CASSQGAQGNEKLFF.